The entry below gives a single T cell receptor (beta chain) sequence along with its context. This sample is drawn from a study of blood T cells in healthy people across ages. Then a second PCR, running about 6 to 11 cycles, was carried out with a sample-barcoded 5' primer and a J-beta primer mix. MiXCR was run by TCRdb on the 5' RACE reads, yielding one entry per CDR3 protein. The table shows 540,000 or so distinct CDR3 sequences, with about 25% occurring only once. This CDR3 contains 11 residues. V shed 7 bases and J shed 3 bases, with 9 bases lying between them. Germline CDR1 SQVTM, CDR2 ANQGSEA. This receptor was taken from a woman in her seventies in good health. The chain combines TRBV29-1 with TRBJ1-1, with a possible D match to TRBD1 (5 bases). The sequencing sample was made of blood. This CDR3 is CSATTDTEAFF. The CDR3 DNA reads as TGCAGCGCCACGACAGACACTGAAGCTTTCTTT. The full variable domain, in which reference TRBV29-1 and TRBJ1-1 provide the parts outside the CDR3, is SAVISQKPSRDICQRGTSLTIQCQVDSQVTMMFWYRQQPGQSLTLIATANQGSEATYESGFVIDKFPISRPNLTFSTLTVSNMSPEDSSIYLCSATTDTEAFFGQGTRLTVV.